These 18 T cell receptor beta chains came from one sample sequenced in a study of T cells in localized non-small cell lung cancer (dated by TCRdb to about 2020). Preparation of the library involved the immunoSEQ multiplex PCR assay. TCRdb re-hosts the immuneACCESS table, in-frame sequences only. Its copies lack some clones; in the studies checked, an unresolved V gene accounts for under half of them, and the cause for the rest is not known. This sample is represented by about 72,000 clones; about 83% of them were singletons. The ten largest clones represent roughly 13% of the sample. The sample consisted of peripheral blood, taken before any cancer treatment. All receptors come from a female donor older than 55 with stage I lung adenocarcinoma.

The rearrangement uses TRBV28 and TRBJ1-6; D may be TRBD1 (6 bases). This CDR3 spans 15 amino acids. Germline values: CDR1 MDHEN, CDR2 SYDVKM. V was trimmed by 5 bases and J by 12 bases, leaving 20 bases between them. CDR3: CASSPPGGSQRPLHF. The CDR3 DNA follows: TGTGCCAGCAGTCCCCCGGGGGGCAGCCAGCGACCCCTCCACTTT.

The chain employs TRBV11-2 and TRBJ2-7; D possibly uses TRBD1 or TRBD2 (5 bases each). The CDR3 runs 14 residues. Looked up from germline, CDR1 is SGHAT and CDR2 is FQNNGV. Trimming removed 5 bases from V and 1 base from J, with 12 bases in between. The chain's CDR3 is CASSKGTPSYEQYF. The CDR3 bases are TGTGCCAGCAGCAAAGGGACGCCTTCCTACGAGCAGTACTTC.

J is TRBJ2-3 and V is TRBV18, with D unresolved. This CDR3 spans 13 amino acids. With 0 bases removed from V and 7 bases from J, the gap between germline ends came to 8 bases. Germline V gene sequence: CDR1 KGHSH, CDR2 LQKENI. CDR3 loop: CASSPPMRNTQYF. The CDR3 region has the DNA TGTGCCAGCTCACCACCGATGAGGAATACGCAGTATTTT.

The chain joins TRBV19 to TRBJ1-2; 9 nucleotides agree with TRBD1. The V gene end was trimmed by 6 bases and the J gene end by 8 bases; junction bases not matched to a gene: 7. The V gene's germline CDR1 is LNHDA and CDR2 SQIVND (reference sequence). This CDR3 spans 13 amino acids. In DNA, the CDR3 is TGTGCCAGTAGCAGGGACAGGGCAGGGGGCTACACCTTC. Encoded protein: CASSRDRAGGYTF.

The chain has TRBV6-6 and TRBJ2-3, with 9 nucleotides matching TRBD1. The length of the CDR3 is 14 residues. Germline loops: CDR1 MNHNY, CDR2 SVGAGI (reference sequence). Trimming cost V 6 bases and J 5 bases; bases outside gene matches: 6. CDR3 loop: CASRDRGAGDTQYF. For the CDR3, the DNA is TGTGCCAGCAGGGACAGGGGCGCGGGAGATACGCAGTATTTT.

The chain carries TRBV5-1 and TRBJ2-1, with TRBD1 matching over 8 bases. V lost 0 bases to trimming and J lost 9 bases; unmatched junction nucleotides: 5. The CDR3 loop spans 14 amino acids. Per germline, CDR1 SGHRS and CDR2 YFSETQ. The CDR3 protein is CASSLGTGLGEQFF. The CDR3 DNA reads as TGCGCCAGCAGCTTGGGGACAGGGTTGGGTGAGCAGTTCTTC.

This sequence joins TRBV5-1 and TRBJ1-1; D call uncertain. The CDR3 is made up of 14 amino acids. Trimming left V 1 base short and J 5 bases short, with 12 bases between. The germline V gene encodes CDR1 SGHRS and CDR2 YFSETQ. This CDR3 is CASSLYTGMTEAFF. CDR3 nucleotides: TGCGCCAGCAGCTTGTACACGGGTATGACTGAAGCTTTCTTT. The whole variable domain, remainder taken from reference TRBV5-1 and TRBJ1-1, is KAGVTQTPRYLIKTRGQQVTLSCSPISGHRSVSWYQQTPGQGLQFLFEYFSETQRNKGNFPGRFSGRQFSNSRSEMNVSTLELGDSALYLCASSLYTGMTEAFFGQGTRLTVV.

This clone was observed a few times. CDR3 coding DNA: TGTGCCAGCAGTCTCGGACGGGGAATGGAGTTTGGCTACACCTTC. Translated, it gives CASSLGRGMEFGYTF. This chain connects TRBV2 to TRBJ1-2; D is undetermined. Germline V gene sequence: CDR1 SNHLY, CDR2 FYNNEI. V was cut by 5 bases and J by 7 bases, with 20 bases left in between. The CDR3 runs to 15 residues.

The chain joins TRBV29-1 to TRBJ2-1; D gene uncertain. The CDR3 runs to 10 residues. Germline CDR1 and CDR2: SQVTM and ANQGSEA. V gave up 4 bases and J gave up 4 bases, with 2 bases separating them. CDR3 amino acids: CSVGYNEQFF. The CDR3 bases are TGCAGCGTTGGGTACAATGAGCAGTTCTTC.

J is TRBJ1-2 and V is TRBV19; weak D call: TRBD1 (5 bases). Germline CDR1 reads LNHDA; CDR2 reads SQIVND (reference sequence). V was shortened by 0 bases and J by 8 bases, with 16 bases between the two germline ends. The CDR3 spans 15 residues. This CDR3 reads CASSIETGPQKGYTF. In nucleotides, the CDR3 is TGTGCCAGTAGTATAGAAACAGGCCCACAGAAGGGCTACACCTTC.

The V call is TRBV6-1, the J call TRBJ1-1; D gene uncertain. The CDR3 totals 12 residues. V was shortened by 5 bases and J by 4 bases, with 8 bases between the two germline ends. Per the germline V gene, CDR1 is MNHNS and CDR2 is SASEGT. The CDR3 DNA is TGTGCCAGCAGTAAGGGTTTCACTGAAGCTTTCTTT. As protein: CASSKGFTEAFF.

CDR3 sequence: CASCRLANTGELFF. DNA of the CDR3: TGTGCCAGCTGCAGACTGGCGAACACCGGGGAGCTGTTTTTT. V gene TRBV6-1 combines with J gene TRBJ2-2; D gene uncertain. Germline V gene lookup returns CDR1 MNHNS and CDR2 SASEGT. V dropped 8 bases and J dropped 0 bases, with 10 bases sitting between them. CDR3 length: 14 amino acids.

The J gene is TRBJ1-5, the V gene TRBV19; perhaps TRBD1 as D (6 bases). The V end lost 5 bases, the J end lost 2 bases, and 10 bases lay between the germline ends. CDR1 is LNHDA and CDR2 is SQIVND in the germline V gene (reference sequence). The CDR3 contains 14 residues. The CDR3 DNA reads as TGTGCCAGTAGTTTTAGGACAGGCAATCAGCCCCAGCATTTT. Residues: CASSFRTGNQPQHF.

CDR3 sequence (DNA): TGTGCCAGCAGACCTACTAGCGGGAGGGCCTACGAGCAGTACTTC. It encodes CASRPTSGRAYEQYF. The chain links TRBV27 to TRBJ2-7, with 13 bases lining up with TRBD2. There are 15 residues in the CDR3. Per germline, CDR1 MNHEY and CDR2 SMNVEV (reference sequence). V lost 6 bases, J lost 2 bases, and 4 bases stayed unmatched.

The chain uses TRBV13 and TRBJ1-2; 12 bases match TRBD1. Germline V gene lookup returns CDR1 PRHDT and CDR2 FYEKMQ (reference sequence). The CDR3 contains 17 residues. Losses at the gene ends were 2 bases for V and 8 bases for J; bases not matched to a gene: 12. The CDR3, as DNA: TGTGCCAGCAGCTTAACTCGGGACAGGGGGCGACTTAGGGGCTACACCTTC. Protein: CASSLTRDRGRLRGYTF. Using reference TRBV13 and TRBJ1-2 for the parts outside the CDR3, the full variable domain is AAGVIQSPRHLIKEKRETATLKCYPIPRHDTVYWYQQGPGQDPQFLISFYEKMQSDKGSIPDRFSAQQFSDYHSELNMSSLELGDSALYFCASSLTRDRGRLRGYTFGSGTRLTVV.

Written as DNA, the CDR3 is TGTGCCAGCACGGGGGGATTAAAGGATGGCTACACCTTC. It is translated as CASTGGLKDGYTF. The V gene is TRBV2, the J gene TRBJ1-2; D is possibly TRBD1 (5 bases). CDR1 is SNHLY and CDR2 is FYNNEI in the germline V gene. V gave up 7 bases and J gave up 6 bases, with 15 bases separating them. CDR3 length equals 13 residues.

The chain links TRBV5-4 to TRBJ1-1, with 7 bases matching TRBD1. Germline assignment: CDR1 SGHNT and CDR2 YYREEE (reference sequence). There are 15 residues in the CDR3. V gave up 4 bases and J gave up 1 base; unmatched junction bases: 7. The CDR3 protein is CASSRSTGTNTEAFF. The CDR3 coding sequence is TGTGCCAGCAGCCGATCGACAGGGACGAACACTGAAGCTTTCTTT.

The chain combines TRBV25-1 with TRBJ2-5, with 8 nucleotides matching TRBD1. The V gene end was trimmed by 1 base and the J gene end by 7 bases; junction bases not matched to a gene: 17. This CDR3 contains 18 residues. CDR1 MGHDK and CDR2 SYGVNS come from the germline V gene. The CDR3 nucleotides are TGTGCCAGCAGTGAATCGCGGCTCCGGACAGGGACCTATGGGACCCAGTACTTC. Protein sequence: CASSESRLRTGTYGTQYF.